The 19 T cell receptor beta chains below were found in one sample sequenced in a study of cytomegalovirus exposure and HLA in healthy donors. Repertoires were generated with immunoSEQ multiplex PCR, while TCRdb's copy carries only in-frame clones and drops some. This table holds about 140,000 clones, around four fifths found once. Specimen: PBMCs. The source is a man aged 30 to 45 in good health and CMV-seropositive.

The gene calls are TRBV2 and TRBJ1-2; tentative D call: TRBD1 (6 bases). CDR3 length equals 14 residues. Trimming removed 2 bases from V and 3 bases from J, with 10 bases in between. Germline V gene data show CDR1 as SNHLY and CDR2 as FYNNEI. For the CDR3, the DNA is TGTGCCAGCAGTGAAACGTCAGGGGACTATGGCTACACCTTC. Protein sequence: CASSETSGDYGYTF.

This sequence joins TRBV5-6 and TRBJ2-2; D unclear. Germline V gene sequence: CDR1 SGHDT, CDR2 YYEEEE. This CDR3 spans 14 amino acids. V was shortened by 0 bases and J by 6 bases, with 9 bases between the two germline ends. The DNA of the CDR3 is TGTGCCAGCAGCTTGGGAGTACGGGCCGGGGAGCTGTTTTTT. Protein product: CASSLGVRAGELFF.

The chain employs TRBV30 and TRBJ1-2, with 8 bases identical to TRBD1. The trim removed 0 bases at V and 5 bases at J, leaving 5 bases unmatched. Germline CDR1 is GTSNPN and CDR2 is SVGIG (reference sequence). The CDR3 extends over 14 amino acids. The CDR3 coding sequence is TGTGCCTGGAGTGTAGCAGGGGGCTTTTATGGCTACACCTTC. Translation gives CAWSVAGGFYGYTF.

The chain links TRBV19 to TRBJ2-4; D perhaps matches TRBD1 (5 bases). Germline lookup yields CDR1 LNHDA and CDR2 SQIVND (reference sequence). The CDR3 consists of 15 residues. V lost 7 bases to trimming and J lost 6 bases, with 19 bases between them. CDR3 bases: TGTGCCAGTACTCCCTTTGGGCAGGGTGGAAACATTCAGTACTTC. Protein sequence: CASTPFGQGGNIQYF.

The rearrangement links TRBV6-5 to TRBJ1-2, with TRBD1 identical over 8 bases. The CDR3 contains 14 residues. Looked up from germline, CDR1 is MNHEY and CDR2 is SVGAGI. The trim removed 6 bases at V and 6 bases at J, leaving 9 bases unmatched. The CDR3 DNA reads as TGTGCCAGCAGCTATGGAGACAGGGGAAATGGCTACACCTTC. It translates to CASSYGDRGNGYTF.

The chain combines TRBV6-1 with TRBJ2-1; 7 bases are a match to TRBD1. V lost 8 bases, J lost 1 base, and 5 bases stayed unmatched. CDR3 length: 14 amino acids. CDR1 is MNHNS, CDR2 SASEGT, per germline. This CDR3 is CASVPTGSYNEQFF. Written as DNA, the CDR3 is TGTGCCAGCGTCCCGACAGGGTCCTACAATGAGCAGTTCTTC.

V and J are TRBV7-9 and TRBJ1-4; TRBD1 aligns across 11 bases. Per germline, CDR1 SEHNR and CDR2 FQNEAQ (reference sequence). V was pared by 7 bases and J by 8 bases, with 12 bases of the junction left unmatched. This CDR3 comprises 16 residues. In nucleotides, the CDR3 is TGTGCCAGCACCCTTGGAGGGACAGGGGGGCGGGAAAAACTGTTTTTT. Residues: CASTLGGTGGREKLFF.

The chain uses TRBV7-6 and TRBJ2-3; D possibly corresponds to TRBD2 (6 bases). The CDR3 loop spans 13 amino acids. Germline values: CDR1 SGHVS, CDR2 FNYEAQ. Trimming removed 8 bases from V and 1 base from J, with 10 bases in between. CDR3 loop: CASQSGGTDTQYF. DNA of the CDR3: TGTGCCAGCCAATCGGGGGGCACAGATACGCAGTATTTT.

Remarks on this clone: This CDR3 is also generated by other DNA sequences in the sample. The chain combines TRBV4-3 with TRBJ2-1, with a possible D match to TRBD2 (5 bases). V lost 5 bases to trimming and J lost 4 bases, with 18 bases between them. The CDR3 loop spans 16 amino acids. Germline assignment: CDR1 LGHNA and CDR2 YSLEER. The CDR3 spells CASSENSRSGYNEQFF. The CDR3 bases are TGCGCCAGCAGCGAAAATAGCAGGTCGGGATACAATGAGCAGTTCTTC.

CDR3 nucleotide sequence: TGCGCCAGCAGCATGGACAGGGGGCAGCCCGGGCGATCTGGAAACACCATATATTTT. It yields the protein CASSMDRGQPGRSGNTIYF. The V and J genes are TRBV5-1 and TRBJ1-3; TRBD1 agrees at 11 bases. The V segment lost 4 bases and the J segment 1 base; nucleotides outside the gene matches: 13. Germline V gene lookup returns CDR1 SGHRS and CDR2 YFSETQ. The CDR3 length is 19 residues.

This clone was detected only a few times. The J gene is TRBJ1-5, the V gene TRBV5-8; the D is unclear. The CDR3 has 12 residues. The germline V gene encodes CDR1 SGHTS and CDR2 YDEGEE. The germline V and J ends were trimmed by 5 bases and 3 bases, with 6 bases remaining between them. CDR3 nucleotide sequence: TGTGCCAGCAGACCAGTCAATCAGCCCCAGCATTTT. It specifies CASRPVNQPQHF.

The chain is built from TRBV27 and TRBJ1-2, with D tentatively TRBD1 (6 bases). The germline V gene encodes CDR1 MNHEY and CDR2 SMNVEV (reference sequence). The CDR3 contains 13 residues. The germline V and J ends were trimmed by 2 bases and 6 bases, with 10 bases remaining between them. The CDR3 spells CASSLAGVDGYTF. As DNA, the CDR3 is TGTGCCAGCAGTTTAGCAGGGGTGGATGGCTACACCTTC.

With regard to this clone: Other nucleotide sequences from this sample produce the same CDR3. The chain is built from TRBV6-6 and TRBJ1-1, with a tentative D call TRBD1 (5 bases). Germline V lookup: CDR1 MNHNY, CDR2 SVGAGI (reference sequence). The CDR3 extends over 14 amino acids. Trimming cost V 2 bases and J 1 base, with 8 bases left between them. The CDR3 DNA reads TGTGCCAGCAGTTACCAAGGGGCGAACACTGAAGCTTTCTTT. Its protein product is CASSYQGANTEAFF.

The J gene is TRBJ1-2, the V gene TRBV6-1; the match to TRBD1 covers 7 bases. This CDR3 is 15 amino acids long. Germline V gene lookup returns CDR1 MNHNS and CDR2 SASEGT. With V trimmed by 8 bases and J by 1 base, 10 bases remained unmatched. CDR3 DNA: TGTGCCAGCGCCCAAGACAGGGCCAATAACTATGGCTACACCTTC. Its translation: CASAQDRANNYGYTF.

The chain employs TRBV5-1 and TRBJ1-1; D perhaps matches TRBD1 (5 bases). Trimming took 0 bases from V and 7 from J, leaving 16 bases between them. Germline assignment: CDR1 SGHRS and CDR2 YFSETQ. The CDR3 covers 15 residues. CDR3 sequence: CASSLEGDGLSEAFF. The CDR3 DNA is TGCGCCAGCAGCTTGGAAGGGGACGGACTAAGTGAAGCTTTCTTT.

This clone occurred once. The V gene is TRBV15, the J gene TRBJ1-1; maybe TRBD1 (6 bases). Trimming took 3 bases from V and 0 from J, leaving 8 bases between them. The length of the CDR3 is 14 residues. Germline lookup yields CDR1 LNHNV and CDR2 YYDKDF (reference sequence). The CDR3 DNA sequence: TGTGCCACCAGCAGTGGGGACATGAACACTGAAGCTTTCTTT. Translating gives CATSSGDMNTEAFF.

V gene TRBV2 combines with J gene TRBJ2-6, with D possibly being TRBD2 (5 bases). The germline V gene encodes CDR1 SNHLY and CDR2 FYNNEI. The V gene lost 2 bases and the J gene lost 2 bases, with 10 bases spanning the gap. The CDR3 consists of 16 residues. This chain's CDR3 is CASSERRGTGANVLTF. CDR3 nucleotides: TGTGCCAGCAGTGAACGCCGGGGTACTGGGGCCAACGTCCTGACTTTC. Full variable domain (remainder filled in from reference TRBV2 and TRBJ2-6): EPEVTQTPSHQVTQMGQEVILRCVPISNHLYFYWYRQILGQKVEFLVSFYNNEISEKSEIFDDQFSVERPDGSNFTLKIRSTKLEDSAMYFCASSERRGTGANVLTFGAGSRLTVL.

This chain connects TRBV5-8 to TRBJ1-2, with D unresolved. This CDR3 has 14 residues. Germline CDR1 and CDR2: SGHTS and YDEGEE. Trimming left V 0 bases short and J 2 bases short, with 8 bases between. The CDR3 protein is CASSLGRKNYGYTF. CDR3 coding DNA: TGTGCCAGCAGCTTGGGGCGGAAAAACTATGGCTACACCTTC.

The chain carries TRBV11-2 and TRBJ2-7; 8 bases map to TRBD1. V gave up 5 bases and J gave up 5 bases; unmatched junction bases: 5. This CDR3 contains 13 residues. Germline CDR1 reads SGHAT; CDR2 reads FQNNGV. The CDR3 nucleotides read TGTGCCAGCAGCCTAGGGACAGGCCACGAGCAGTACTTC. It encodes CASSLGTGHEQYF.